This TCR beta chain originates from a study of shared clonotypes between healthy human individuals. Findings and caveats of the study: Shared across four donors were 5% to 6% of the naive CD4 clonotypes.

Trimming left V 5 bases short and J 6 bases short, with 17 bases between. This CDR3 has 13 amino acids. Germline V gene sequence: CDR1 SQVTM, CDR2 ANQGSEA. Of note for this clone: Its antigen is not identified.

On sorted subsets, replicate PCRs used about 200 ng DNA, or some 27,000 T cell genomes. Only in-frame clones appear in the TCRdb table, and some are missing; sequencing was by immunoSEQ multiplex PCR. The repertoire holds approximately 2.1 million clones, with approximately 93% as singletons. Sample: naive CD4+ T cells from PBMCs. The subset denotes: CD45RA+ positively selected. This TCR derives from a man younger than 35 in good health. Some clones in this sample may be carry-over from other donors' samples. V and J are TRBV29-1 and TRBJ2-7; weak D call: TRBD2 (5 bases). CDR3 coding DNA: TGCAGCGTTTTGTTGGTCGGGGTACTCGAGCAGTACTTC. This sequence encodes CSVLLVGVLEQYF.